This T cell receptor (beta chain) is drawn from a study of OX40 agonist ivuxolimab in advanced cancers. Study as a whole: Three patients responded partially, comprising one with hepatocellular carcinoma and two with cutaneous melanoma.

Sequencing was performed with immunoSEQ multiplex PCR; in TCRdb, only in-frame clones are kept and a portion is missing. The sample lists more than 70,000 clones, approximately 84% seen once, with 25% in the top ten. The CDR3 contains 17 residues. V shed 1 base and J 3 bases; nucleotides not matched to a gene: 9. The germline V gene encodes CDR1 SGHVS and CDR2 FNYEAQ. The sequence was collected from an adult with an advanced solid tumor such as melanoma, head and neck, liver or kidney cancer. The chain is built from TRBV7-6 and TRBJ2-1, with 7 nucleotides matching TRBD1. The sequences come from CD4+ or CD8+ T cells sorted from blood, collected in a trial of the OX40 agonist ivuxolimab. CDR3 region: CASSLEGSDRFYNEQFF. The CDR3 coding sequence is TGTGCCAGCAGCTTAGAGGGATCGGACAGGTTCTACAATGAGCAGTTCTTC.